Listed below are T cell receptor beta chains from one sample, sequenced in a study of blood T cell repertoires in COVID-19. Sequencing used immunoSEQ multiplex PCR; TCRdb keeps in-frame clones, though not all of them. Of about 350,000 clones in the sample, 85% to 90% were seen once. The sequencing input was peripheral blood. These receptors were taken from a woman between 70 and 85 years old with COVID-19, enrolled during active disease. The CDR3 runs from the conserved cysteine through the conserved F or W. The order of the fields is V gene, CDR3 length, J gene, D gene, clone size, CDR3 DNA, CDR3 protein. The D gene is left open where the match is weak. Where a row states a size, it is once, few, many or the class of an expanded clone; other rows omit it.

TRBV7-2,16,TRBJ2-4,.,.,TGTGCCAGCAGCTTAGGGCCCGAGGGTAGCGGAAACATTCAGTACTTC,CASSLGPEGSGNIQYF
TRBV6-5,16,TRBJ2-3,.,.,TGTGCCAGCAGTTACTCGTCAGGGACTCTCGCAGATACGCAGTATTTT,CASSYSSGTLADTQYF
TRBV12-5,15,TRBJ2-3,TRBD2,.,TGTGCTAGTGGACCCCCAGCGGGGGGGACAGATACGCAGTATTTT,CASGPPAGGTDTQYF
TRBV13,13,TRBJ2-7,.,.,TGTGCCAGTTCAGGGGAACCCAACTACGAGCAGTACTTC,CASSGEPNYEQYF
TRBV7-2,15,TRBJ2-2,.,.,TGTGCCAGCAACTTCGGGGGTACGAACACCGGGGAGCTGTTTTTT,CASNFGGTNTGELFF
TRBV7-2,17,TRBJ2-3,TRBD2,.,TGTGCCAGCAGCTTATGGCCTAGCGGGGGGGCATACGATACGCAGTATTTT,CASSLWPSGGAYDTQYF
TRBV7-8,15,TRBJ2-3,.,.,TGTGCCAGCAGCCTCCGGAGACAGGGCACAGATACGCAGTATTTT,CASSLRRQGTDTQYF
TRBV13,17,TRBJ2-7,TRBD1,.,TGTGCCAGCAGCCCACCCTATCGGACAGGTTTAATGTACGAGCAGTACTTC,CASSPPYRTGLMYEQYF
TRBV29-1,13,TRBJ1-2,.,.,TGCAGCGTTGATCCAACAGGGAGCTATGGCTACACCTTC,CSVDPTGSYGYTF
TRBV7-9,14,TRBJ1-4,TRBD1,.,TGTGCCAGCAGCCCCGGGACAGCGAAAGAAAAACTGTTTTTT,CASSPGTAKEKLFF
TRBV19,14,TRBJ1-5,.,.,TGTGCCAGTAGTATGACGGGTAGCAATCAGCCCCAGCATTTT,CASSMTGSNQPQHF
TRBV10-3,15,TRBJ2-3,.,once,TGTGCCATCAGTGAGTCCGGGTTAACCACAGATACGCAGTATTTT,CAISESGLTTDTQYF
TRBV9,17,TRBJ2-2,TRBD2,once,TGTGCCAGCAGCGCCTCGACTAGCGGGGGGGCTCACGGGGAGCTGTTTTTT,CASSASTSGGAHGELFF
TRBV2,14,TRBJ2-5,.,.,TGTGCCAGCAGTGGGGAGCTGGGGGCGGAGACCCAGTACTTC,CASSGELGAETQYF
TRBV9,14,TRBJ1-2,.,.,TGTGCCAGCAGTGCGGGGTGGTCTAACTATGGCTACACCTTC,CASSAGWSNYGYTF
TRBV7-9,13,TRBJ1-4,.,.,TGTGCCAGCAGCCCAGACAGGAATGAAAAACTGTTTTTT,CASSPDRNEKLFF
TRBV18,13,TRBJ2-7,.,.,TGTGCCAGCTCACCACAGACGGGTTACGAGCAGTACTTC,CASSPQTGYEQYF
TRBV5-6,15,TRBJ2-1,.,.,TGTGCCAGCAGCTTGTACCCAGTCCAATACAATGAGCAGTTCTTC,CASSLYPVQYNEQFF
TRBV6-1,13,TRBJ1-1,.,.,TGTGCCAGCAGTGAAGCGAGAGCAGGGAAGGCTTTCTTT,CASSEARAGKAFF
TRBV29-1,13,TRBJ1-2,.,.,TGCAGCGCGATAGGATTAGGGGAACGGGGCTACACCTTC,CSAIGLGERGYTF
TRBV24-1,14,TRBJ1-5,.,.,TGTGCCACCAGTGATAAGGCAGGTTATCAGCCCCAGCATTTT,CATSDKAGYQPQHF
TRBV7-9,15,TRBJ2-1,TRBD2,.,TGTGCCAGCAGCCTGCGGGGGGGCTTCGACAATGAGCAGTTCTTC,CASSLRGGFDNEQFF
TRBV5-1,14,TRBJ1-6,.,.,TGCGCCAGCAGCTTGGGTAGGGAGGACGGGACTCTCCACTTT,CASSLGREDGTLHF
TRBV12-3/TRBV12-4,12,TRBJ1-1,.,.,TGTGCCAGCATCTCGGGGGATTCTGAAGCTTTCTTT,CASISGDSEAFF
TRBV9,15,TRBJ1-1,TRBD1,.,TGTGCCAGCAGCCCCTGGACAGGCTCGAACACTGAAGCTTTCTTT,CASSPWTGSNTEAFF
TRBV10-3,15,TRBJ1-3,.,.,TGTGCCATCAGTTCGTCGGTGAACTCTGGAAACACCATATATTTT,CAISSSVNSGNTIYF
TRBV6-5,14,TRBJ1-5,.,.,TGTGCCAGCCAAATACAGGGTTTTAATCAGCCCCAGCATTTT,CASQIQGFNQPQHF
TRBV18,15,TRBJ2-5,TRBD1,.,TGTGCCAGCTCCGCGACAGGGGGTGGAGGAGAGACCCAGTACTTC,CASSATGGGGETQYF
TRBV12-3/TRBV12-4,13,TRBJ2-7,.,.,TGTGCCAGCAGTTTCGCGGGGCTCCACGAGCAGTACTTC,CASSFAGLHEQYF
TRBV19,14,TRBJ2-7,.,.,TGTGCCAGTCGGGCGTGGGCAGGGAGGAACGAGCAGTACTTC,CASRAWAGRNEQYF
TRBV10-3,17,TRBJ1-2,TRBD1,once,TGTGCCATCAGTGACCCGGGACAGGGACCCCTGGGTGGAGGCTACACCTTC,CAISDPGQGPLGGGYTF
TRBV11-3,15,TRBJ2-1,TRBD1,once,TGTGCCAGCAGCCTCACCGGGACAGCTTACAATGAGCAGTTCTTC,CASSLTGTAYNEQFF
TRBV19,16,TRBJ1-1,.,.,TGTGCCAGTAGTATAGATCTGGACAGACTGAACACTGAAGCTTTCTTT,CASSIDLDRLNTEAFF
TRBV18,15,TRBJ2-5,TRBD2,.,TGTGCCAGCTCACCCGGGCGGGGGGCTCAAGAGACCCAGTACTTC,CASSPGRGAQETQYF
TRBV6-5,14,TRBJ2-2,.,.,TGTGCCAGCACCCCCGGGGTAAACACCGGGGAGCTGTTTTTT,CASTPGVNTGELFF
TRBV5-1,14,TRBJ2-1,.,.,TGCGCCAGCAGCTTGGGAACCTACTACAATGAGCAGTTCTTC,CASSLGTYYNEQFF
TRBV7-2,15,TRBJ1-6,.,.,TGTGCCAGCAGCCCAGGTTGGACAGATAATTCACCCCTCCACTTT,CASSPGWTDNSPLHF
TRBV7-2,15,TRBJ1-5,.,.,TGTGCCAGCAGCTTAGAAACAGGAGGCAATCAGCCCCAGCATTTT,CASSLETGGNQPQHF
TRBV3-1/TRBV3-2,17,TRBJ2-1,TRBD2,.,TGTGCCAGCAGCCAAGATGGACTAGCGGGGTTCTACAATGAGCAGTTCTTC,CASSQDGLAGFYNEQFF
TRBV14,14,TRBJ2-2,TRBD1,.,TGTGCCAGCAGCCATTCAACAGGGGTCGGGGAGCTGTTTTTT,CASSHSTGVGELFF
TRBV7-9,16,TRBJ1-6,TRBD1,.,TGTGCCAGCAGCGCCCCCTCGACAGGGGGCGGTCCACCCCTCCACTTT,CASSAPSTGGGPPLHF